The clone carrying this T cell receptor (beta chain) was detected only a few times. Its cognate antigen is unknown. The data were obtained in a study of T-cell memory formation after mild COVID-19. Overall study findings and caveats: Later expanders leaned CD4+, whereas clones that contracted between day 15 and 85 were balanced CD4/CD8. Mainly in CM and EM were contracting CD4+ clones; CD8+ were in EMRA.

TCRdb re-called the 5' RACE reads with MiXCR, one entry per CDR3 protein. This table holds 580,000 or so distinct CDR3 sequences, around 15% found once. This CDR3 has 14 residues. Germline loops: CDR1 DFQATT, CDR2 SNEGSKA (reference sequence). The J segment lost 5 bases and the V segment lost 6 bases, leaving 11 bases of the junction unmatched. The V call is TRBV20-1, the J call TRBJ1-1; 8 bases fit TRBD1. The source of this sequence is an adult woman who had mild COVID-19 (a few samples of this study predate the infection). Cell type and time point are not known. Input material: PBMCs or a T cell subset sorted from them (not recorded which). CDR3 region: CSANVQGARTEAFF. In DNA, the CDR3 is TGCAGTGCAAACGTCCAGGGGGCCAGAACTGAAGCTTTCTTT.